This T cell receptor (beta chain) was documented in a study of blood T cells in healthy people across ages. General study results and limits: Researchers report that TCR beta diversity correlated strongly with naive T cell percentage.

On this clonotype itself: Its antigen is still unknown.

With a J-beta primer mix and a sample-barcoded 5' primer, a second PCR ran roughly 6 to 11 cycles. MiXCR was run by TCRdb on the 5' RACE reads, yielding one entry per CDR3 protein. The sample lists fewer than 800,000 distinct CDR3 sequences, roughly 25% occurring once. The J segment lost 5 bases and the V segment lost 6 bases, leaving 5 bases of the junction unmatched. This CDR3 is built from 16 residues. This sample was also put to use in a study of T cells of mothers and their children.

The chain carries TRBV12-3 or TRBV12-4 and TRBJ2-2; TRBD2 agrees at 14 bases. The TCR comes from a boy between 10 and 17 years old in good health. What was sequenced was blood. CDR3 DNA: TGTGCCAGCAGCCCGGGGACTAGCGGGAGTACCGGGGAGCTGTTTTTT. It is translated as CASSPGTSGSTGELFF.